The TCR beta chain under discussion was sequenced for a study of blood T cell repertoires in COVID-19. Study background: The origin of the acute and convalescent COVID-19 samples was the United States, Italy and Spain. PBMCs, B-cell-depleted T cells, or T cells were the source of the cDNA or gDNA that made up the material.

In the study's own analysis: Estimates of nucleated cell counts were drawn from the amplification of reference gene primers. The repertoire was sequenced with immunoSEQ multiplex PCR; TCRdb's copy has only in-frame clones and lacks some. Clone size and the V and J calls come from that table; the DNA yielded D and trimming. The repertoire holds approximately 300,000 clones, with about 84% as singletons. V lost 6 bases and J lost 5, with 19 bases in between. The CDR3 runs to 15 residues. From germline, CDR1 is MDHEN and CDR2 SYDVKM. Sequencing was done on a sample of peripheral blood. The chain carries TRBV28 and TRBJ1-2, with D possibly TRBD1 on 5 matching bases. The source of this sequence is a woman in her forties or fifties with acute or convalescent COVID-19. CDR3 region: CASRSGLEEAYGYTF. DNA of the CDR3: TGTGCCAGCAGGTCGGGACTCGAGGAGGCGTATGGCTACACCTTC.